This TCR beta chain was captured by sequencing in a study of T cells in women clearing cervical HPV infection. Study in general: Donors had HPV16-related CIN3 or worse; 2 had invasive cancer.

About this clone: The antigen remains undetermined. Sequencing ends 3 residues short of the CDR3 end; the germline J gene provides the rest.

The protocol was immunoSEQ multiplex PCR, while the TCRdb copy is restricted to in-frame clones and leaves out a portion. This table lists around 39,000 clones. This CDR3 contains 15 residues. Looked up from germline, CDR1 is LNHDA and CDR2 is SQIVND (reference sequence). Findings and limits, study-wide: TRBV6-7 abundance was lower in cases than controls (approximately 0.11% versus 0.16%). CIN3+ cases had significantly higher TCR richness than controls; evenness did not differ.

The specimen was blood buffy coat. The TCR was taken from a woman aged 18-70 years with a cervical HPV16 infection that either progressed to CIN3+ or cleared (not recorded which). This rearrangement joins TRBV19 to TRBJ1-2, with 7 bases identical to TRBD1. This CDR3 is CASSIRQGSYNDYTF. The CDR3 DNA, read in part, is TGTGCCAGTAGTATCCGACAGGGCTCCTACAATGAC.